The TCR beta chain under discussion was sequenced for a study of cytomegalovirus exposure and HLA in healthy donors. Germline loops: CDR1 MNHNS, CDR2 SASEGT. CDR3 length: 15 residues. Trimming removed 3 bases at V and 0 bases at J, with 9 bases between. A few counts support this clone. PCR employed 60 Vbeta and 13 Jbeta primers. As processed by the authors: An analysis performed later counted around 86 million unique TCR beta chains (roughly 11 million of them shared). Using immunoSEQ multiplex PCR, the repertoire was profiled, and TCRdb retains in-frame clones only, with some absent. That table gives V, J and clone size, and the DNA gave D and trimming. In the table there are about 160,000 clones, 75% to 90% of which are singletons.

This receptor was identified in a woman under 30 in good health and CMV-seronegative. Sequenced sample: PBMCs. V and J are TRBV6-1 and TRBJ1-3, with D hard to call. The CDR3 DNA reads as TGTGCCAGCAGTGAGGAGGAAAGCTCTGGAAACACCATATATTTT. This gives the protein CASSEEESSGNTIYF.